Listed below are T cell receptor beta chains from one sample, sequenced in a study of shared clonotypes between healthy human individuals. The table came from immunoSEQ multiplex PCR; TCRdb's copy has only in-frame clones and leaves some out. The sample shows about 2 million clones, about 94% of them seen only once. The material sequenced was naive CD8+ T cells sorted from blood. These receptor sequences come from a man aged 18 to 35 in good health. CDR3s include the opening cysteine and the closing phenylalanine or tryptophan. Fields, in order: J gene, D gene, clone size, V gene, CDR3 DNA, CDR3 protein. The D gene is left open where the match is weak. A clone size is listed for some rows: how often the clone was seen (once, few, many), or a class if it is expanded.

J: TRBJ2-1
D: .
size: once
V: TRBV2
DNA: TGTGCCAGCAGTGAAATGGGCGGGTTCTTC
CDR3: CASSEMGGFF

J: TRBJ1-5
D: .
size: .
V: TRBV28
DNA: TGTGCCAGCAGTCTCCATTTGGGCGGAGGTCAGCCCCAGCATTTT
CDR3: CASSLHLGGGQPQHF

J: TRBJ2-2
D: TRBD2
size: .
V: TRBV6-6
DNA: TGTGCCAGCAGTCCCGAGGTAGCGGGAGCCGGGGAGCTGTTTTTT
CDR3: CASSPEVAGAGELFF

J: TRBJ2-7
D: TRBD1
size: .
V: TRBV6-4
DNA: TGTGCCAGCAGTGAGTTACGCCATGGGACAGAAAGCTCCTACGAGCAGTACTTC
CDR3: CASSELRHGTESSYEQYF

J: TRBJ2-7
D: TRBD1
size: .
V: TRBV6-5
DNA: TGTGCCAGCAGCGGGACAGGGAAAACCTACGAGCAGTACTTC
CDR3: CASSGTGKTYEQYF

J: TRBJ2-3
D: .
size: .
V: TRBV14
DNA: TGTGCCAGCAGCCAAAAGGACTTTCCGGATACGCAGTATTTT
CDR3: CASSQKDFPDTQYF

J: TRBJ2-1
D: .
size: .
V: TRBV27
DNA: TGTGCCAGCAGTTTAAGGTCCAATGAGCAGTTCTTC
CDR3: CASSLRSNEQFF

J: TRBJ2-3
D: TRBD2
size: .
V: TRBV9
DNA: TGTGCCAGCAGTAACACCGGGACTAGTGTTTATAGCACAGATACGCAGTATTTT
CDR3: CASSNTGTSVYSTDTQYF

J: TRBJ2-7
D: .
size: .
V: TRBV28
DNA: TGTGCCAGCAGTCCGGTTGAGGGAGGCTCCTACGAGCAGTACTTC
CDR3: CASSPVEGGSYEQYF

J: TRBJ2-7
D: TRBD2
size: .
V: TRBV6-1
DNA: TGTGCCAGCAGTGACTGGACTAGCAGCTACGAGCAGTACTTC
CDR3: CASSDWTSSYEQYF

J: TRBJ2-7
D: .
size: .
V: TRBV29-1
DNA: TGCAGCGTTGAGACGACCGAGTACGAGCAGTACTTC
CDR3: CSVETTEYEQYF

J: TRBJ2-7
D: .
size: .
V: TRBV2
DNA: TGTGCCAGCAGTGAGTCGAACAGAATCTACGAGCAGTACTTC
CDR3: CASSESNRIYEQYF

J: TRBJ1-3
D: .
size: .
V: TRBV27
DNA: TGTGCCAGCAGTCCCTCTGGGCTCTCTGGAAACACCATATATTTT
CDR3: CASSPSGLSGNTIYF

J: TRBJ1-2
D: .
size: few
V: TRBV10-3
DNA: TGTGCCATCAGTGAAGGACAGCTCTATGGCTACACCTTC
CDR3: CAISEGQLYGYTF

J: TRBJ1-5
D: .
size: .
V: TRBV7-6
DNA: TGTGCCAGCAGCTCAGGGAATCAGCCCCAGCATTTT
CDR3: CASSSGNQPQHF

J: TRBJ2-7
D: .
size: .
V: TRBV2
DNA: TGTGCCAGCAGTGATGGGGAGAGTTACACCTACGAGCAGTACTTC
CDR3: CASSDGESYTYEQYF

J: TRBJ2-3
D: .
size: .
V: TRBV6-9
DNA: TGTGCCAGCAGCCTAGTTGAGGACACAGATACGCAGTATTTT
CDR3: CASSLVEDTDTQYF

J: TRBJ1-5
D: .
size: .
V: TRBV9
DNA: TGTGCCAGCAGCGTAGGCAGGGATGTACAGCCCCAGCATTTT
CDR3: CASSVGRDVQPQHF

J: TRBJ2-7
D: TRBD2
size: .
V: TRBV5-6
DNA: TGTGCCAGCAGTCCGGGGGGAAGCTCCTACGAGCAGTACTTC
CDR3: CASSPGGSSYEQYF

J: TRBJ2-7
D: .
size: .
V: TRBV27
DNA: TGTGCCAGCAGTACAAACGTAGCAGGGCAAGAGCAGTACTTC
CDR3: CASSTNVAGQEQYF

J: TRBJ2-7
D: .
size: .
V: TRBV7-9
DNA: TGTGCCAGCAGCTTATCAGGGGTCCTCGAGCAGTACTTC
CDR3: CASSLSGVLEQYF

J: TRBJ2-1
D: .
size: .
V: TRBV4-1
DNA: TGCGCCAGCAGCCTTCTCAGCGGCAGCTCCTACAATGAGCAGTTCTTC
CDR3: CASSLLSGSSYNEQFF

J: TRBJ2-7
D: TRBD2
size: .
V: TRBV6-1
DNA: TGTGCCAGCAGTGAGCTAGCGGGGGGGTTCTACGAGCAGTACTTC
CDR3: CASSELAGGFYEQYF

J: TRBJ2-7
D: TRBD1
size: .
V: TRBV5-1
DNA: TGCGCCAGCAGCTTGATGTCCGTGGGACAGGGAACCTACGAGCAGTACTTC
CDR3: CASSLMSVGQGTYEQYF

J: TRBJ2-2
D: .
size: .
V: TRBV4-1
DNA: TGCGCCAGCAGCCAAGTCGCGAACACCGGGGAGCTGTTTTTT
CDR3: CASSQVANTGELFF

J: TRBJ2-5
D: TRBD2
size: .
V: TRBV4-1
DNA: TGCGCCAGCAGCCAATATCAAAGCGGGAGCGTAGAGACCCAGTACTTC
CDR3: CASSQYQSGSVETQYF

J: TRBJ2-7
D: TRBD1
size: .
V: TRBV9
DNA: TGTGCCAGCAGCGTATCCGGGACAGGGGCCTACGAGCAGTACTTC
CDR3: CASSVSGTGAYEQYF

J: TRBJ2-3
D: TRBD2
size: .
V: TRBV30
DNA: TGTGCCTGGAGTGTTGGGCTAGCGGGGGACACAGATACGCAGTATTTT
CDR3: CAWSVGLAGDTDTQYF

J: TRBJ2-2
D: .
size: .
V: TRBV4-3
DNA: TGCGCCAGCAGCCAATCCGAGTTCGCGAACACCGGGGAGCTGTTTTTT
CDR3: CASSQSEFANTGELFF

J: TRBJ2-1
D: TRBD2
size: .
V: TRBV27
DNA: TGTGCCAGCAGATTAGCGGGAGGGTACAATGAGCAGTTCTTC
CDR3: CASRLAGGYNEQFF

J: TRBJ1-1
D: TRBD1
size: .
V: TRBV4-1
DNA: TGCGCCAGCAGCCACCCTACGGACAGGGACACTGAAGCTTTCTTT
CDR3: CASSHPTDRDTEAFF

J: TRBJ2-3
D: .
size: .
V: TRBV27
DNA: TGTGCCAGCAGATCCGCGGCCCAACAGTATTTT
CDR3: CASRSAAQQYF

J: TRBJ2-1
D: TRBD2
size: once
V: TRBV5-8
DNA: TGTGCCAGCAGCTTGGCCCGAGGACTAGCGGGGGATGAGCAGTTCTTC
CDR3: CASSLARGLAGDEQFF

J: TRBJ2-1
D: .
size: .
V: TRBV27
DNA: TGTGCCAGCGGGATCCTCGGCCTCCACGAGCAGTTCTTC
CDR3: CASGILGLHEQFF

J: TRBJ1-4
D: .
size: .
V: TRBV21-1
DNA: TGTGCCAGCAGCAAAGGGGTGTGGGGCAGGAAAAATGAAAAACTGTTTTTT
CDR3: CASSKGVWGRKNEKLFF

J: TRBJ1-5
D: .
size: .
V: TRBV9
DNA: TGTGCCAGCAGCCCAGGGGCGCTAAATCAGCCCCAGCATTTT
CDR3: CASSPGALNQPQHF

J: TRBJ2-5
D: .
size: .
V: TRBV19
DNA: TGTGCCAGTAAATCGGACAGTCTAGGGCAAGAGACCCAGTACTTC
CDR3: CASKSDSLGQETQYF

J: TRBJ2-3
D: .
size: .
V: TRBV6-5
DNA: TGTGCCAGCAGCCGCGTGTTGCCGGATACGCAGTATTTT
CDR3: CASSRVLPDTQYF

J: TRBJ2-7
D: .
size: .
V: TRBV28
DNA: TGTGCCAGCAGTTTCTCAGGGTCTCTTGGGCTTTACGAGCAGTACTTC
CDR3: CASSFSGSLGLYEQYF

J: TRBJ2-7
D: .
size: .
V: TRBV29-1
DNA: TGCAGCGTTGAATCCGGGTTCTCCTACGAGCAGTACTTC
CDR3: CSVESGFSYEQYF

J: TRBJ1-4
D: .
size: .
V: TRBV2
DNA: TGTGCCAGCAGGCCAGGGGTAGGAGGCGAAAAACTGTTTTTT
CDR3: CASRPGVGGEKLFF

J: TRBJ1-2
D: .
size: .
V: TRBV29-1
DNA: TGCAGCGTTTCGGACTACACCTTC
CDR3: CSVSDYTF

J: TRBJ2-7
D: TRBD1
size: .
V: TRBV6-5
DNA: TGTGCCAGCAGTTACGTACAGGGGGCCGACGAGCAGTACTTC
CDR3: CASSYVQGADEQYF

J: TRBJ2-7
D: TRBD2
size: .
V: TRBV11-2
DNA: TGTGCCAGCAGCTTAGCAGCGGGGGGGCACTACGAGCAGTACTTC
CDR3: CASSLAAGGHYEQYF

J: TRBJ1-1
D: .
size: .
V: TRBV7-9
DNA: TGTGCCAGCAGCTTAGGACGACTTGAAGCTTTCTTT
CDR3: CASSLGRLEAFF

J: TRBJ1-5
D: .
size: few
V: TRBV7-9
DNA: TGTGCCAGCAGCGGCAGGGGAGGGAGCAATCAGCCCCAGCATTTT
CDR3: CASSGRGGSNQPQHF

J: TRBJ2-7
D: .
size: .
V: TRBV5-6
DNA: TGTGCCAGCAGCTCATGGGACTACGAGCAGTACTTC
CDR3: CASSSWDYEQYF

J: TRBJ2-4
D: .
size: .
V: TRBV18
DNA: TGTGCCAGCCACAACGGGCAGCACCTAGCCAAAAACATTCAGTACTTC
CDR3: CASHNGQHLAKNIQYF

J: TRBJ1-6
D: .
size: .
V: TRBV7-9
DNA: TGTGCCAGCAGAGAAGATGGGGCTAATTCACCCCTCCACTTT
CDR3: CASREDGANSPLHF

J: TRBJ1-2
D: .
size: .
V: TRBV28
DNA: TGTGCCAGCAGTATAGACCAACGTAACTATGGCTACACCTTC
CDR3: CASSIDQRNYGYTF